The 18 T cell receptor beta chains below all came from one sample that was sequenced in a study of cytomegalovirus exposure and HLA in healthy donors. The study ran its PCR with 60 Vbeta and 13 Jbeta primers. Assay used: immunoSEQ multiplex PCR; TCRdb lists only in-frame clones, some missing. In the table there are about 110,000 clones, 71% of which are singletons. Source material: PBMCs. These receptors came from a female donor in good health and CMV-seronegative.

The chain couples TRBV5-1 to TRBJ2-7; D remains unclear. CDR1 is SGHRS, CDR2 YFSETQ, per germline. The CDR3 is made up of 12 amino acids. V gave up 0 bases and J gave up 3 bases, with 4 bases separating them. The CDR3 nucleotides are TGCGCCAGCAGCTTGGGAGACTACGAGCAGTACTTC. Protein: CASSLGDYEQYF.

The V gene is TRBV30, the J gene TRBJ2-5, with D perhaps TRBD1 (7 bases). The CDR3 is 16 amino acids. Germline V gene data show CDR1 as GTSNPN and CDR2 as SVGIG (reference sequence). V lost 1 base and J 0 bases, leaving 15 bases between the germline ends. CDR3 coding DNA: TGTGCCTGGAGTGGCTCAGACAGGGACTACCAAGAGACCCAGTACTTC. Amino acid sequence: CAWSGSDRDYQETQYF.

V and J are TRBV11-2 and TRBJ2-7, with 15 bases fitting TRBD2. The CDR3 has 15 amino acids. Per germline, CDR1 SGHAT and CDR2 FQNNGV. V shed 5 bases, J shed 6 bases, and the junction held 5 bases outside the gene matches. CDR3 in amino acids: CASSVGLAGGPEQYF. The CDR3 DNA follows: TGTGCCAGCAGCGTGGGACTAGCGGGAGGACCCGAGCAGTACTTC.

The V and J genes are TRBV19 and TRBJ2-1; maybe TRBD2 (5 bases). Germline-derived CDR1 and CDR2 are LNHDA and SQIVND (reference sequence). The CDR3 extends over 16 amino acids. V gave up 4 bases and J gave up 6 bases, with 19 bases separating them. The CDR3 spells CASSTSGDVRCNEQFF. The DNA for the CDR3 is TGTGCCAGTAGTACCTCCGGGGATGTCCGCTGCAATGAGCAGTTCTTC.

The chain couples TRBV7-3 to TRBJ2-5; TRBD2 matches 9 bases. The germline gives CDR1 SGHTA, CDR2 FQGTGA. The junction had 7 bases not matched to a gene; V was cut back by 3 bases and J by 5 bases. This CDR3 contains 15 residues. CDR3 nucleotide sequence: TGTGCCAGCAGCTTTTTTGCGGGAGGGGCTGAGACCCAGTACTTC. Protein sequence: CASSFFAGGAETQYF.

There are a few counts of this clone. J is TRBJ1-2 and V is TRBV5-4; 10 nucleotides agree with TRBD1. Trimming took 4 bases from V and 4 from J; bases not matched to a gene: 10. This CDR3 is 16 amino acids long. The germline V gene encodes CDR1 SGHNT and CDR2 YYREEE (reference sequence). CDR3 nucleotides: TGTGCCAGCAGCACGTGGCTGGGACAGGGGATCTATGGCTACACCTTC. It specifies CASSTWLGQGIYGYTF.

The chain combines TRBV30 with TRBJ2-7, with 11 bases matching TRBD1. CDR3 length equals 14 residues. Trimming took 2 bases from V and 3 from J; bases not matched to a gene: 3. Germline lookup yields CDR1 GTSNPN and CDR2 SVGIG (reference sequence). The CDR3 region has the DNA TGTGCCTGGAGTATGGGGACAGGGGGCTACGAGCAGTACTTC. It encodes CAWSMGTGGYEQYF.

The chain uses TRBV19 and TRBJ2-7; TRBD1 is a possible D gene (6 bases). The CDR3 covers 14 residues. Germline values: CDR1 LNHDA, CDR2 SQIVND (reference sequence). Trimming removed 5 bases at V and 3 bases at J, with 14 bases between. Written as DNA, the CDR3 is TGTGCCAGTAGTCAGGGGCAGTTCCTCTACGAGCAGTACTTC. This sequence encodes CASSQGQFLYEQYF.

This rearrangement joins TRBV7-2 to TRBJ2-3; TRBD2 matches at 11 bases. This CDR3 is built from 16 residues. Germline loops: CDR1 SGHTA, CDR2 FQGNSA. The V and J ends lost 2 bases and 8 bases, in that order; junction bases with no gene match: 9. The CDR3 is CASSLLAGGMGGTQYF. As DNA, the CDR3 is TGTGCCAGCAGCTTACTAGCGGGAGGAATGGGCGGTACGCAGTATTTT.

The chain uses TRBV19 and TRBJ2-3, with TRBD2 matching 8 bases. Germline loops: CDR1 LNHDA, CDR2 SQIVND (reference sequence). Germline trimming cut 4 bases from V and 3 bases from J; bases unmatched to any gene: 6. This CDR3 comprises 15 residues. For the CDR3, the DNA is TGTGCCAGTAGTAGAACTAGCGGTGAAACAGATACGCAGTATTTT. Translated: CASSRTSGETDTQYF.

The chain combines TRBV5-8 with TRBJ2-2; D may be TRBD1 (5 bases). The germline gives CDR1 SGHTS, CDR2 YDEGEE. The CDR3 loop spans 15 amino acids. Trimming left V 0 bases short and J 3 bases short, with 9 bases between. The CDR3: CASSLAGLDTGELFF. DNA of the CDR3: TGTGCCAGCAGCTTGGCAGGGTTGGACACCGGGGAGCTGTTTTTT.

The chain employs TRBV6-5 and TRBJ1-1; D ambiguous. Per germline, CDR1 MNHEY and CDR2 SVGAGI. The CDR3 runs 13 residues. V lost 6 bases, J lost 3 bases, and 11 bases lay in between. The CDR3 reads CASRRVGDTEAFF. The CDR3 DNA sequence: TGTGCCAGCAGGAGGGTTGGCGACACTGAAGCTTTCTTT.

As DNA, the CDR3 is TGTGCCAGTAGTGGGACAGAGAATGAAAAACTGTTTTTT. The encoded protein is CASSGTENEKLFF. The rearrangement joins TRBV19 to TRBJ1-4; 7 bases align to TRBD1. Germline CDR1 LNHDA, CDR2 SQIVND (reference sequence). V trimming: 5 bases; J trimming: 5 bases; junction bases outside the gene matches: 2. CDR3 length: 13 amino acids.

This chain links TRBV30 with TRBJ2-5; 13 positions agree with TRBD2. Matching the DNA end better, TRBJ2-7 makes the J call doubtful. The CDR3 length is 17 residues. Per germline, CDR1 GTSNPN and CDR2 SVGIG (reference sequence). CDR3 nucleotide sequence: TGTGCCTGGAGAAAACTAGCGGGAGGGCAATTTTACTACGAGCAGTACTTC. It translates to CAWRKLAGGQFYYEQYF.

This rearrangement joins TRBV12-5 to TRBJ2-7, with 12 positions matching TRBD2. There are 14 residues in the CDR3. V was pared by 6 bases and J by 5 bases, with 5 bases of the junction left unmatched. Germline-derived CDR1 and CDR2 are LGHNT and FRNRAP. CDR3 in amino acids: CASGRTSGTHEQYF. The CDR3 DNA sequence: TGTGCTAGTGGAAGGACTAGCGGGACCCACGAGCAGTACTTC.

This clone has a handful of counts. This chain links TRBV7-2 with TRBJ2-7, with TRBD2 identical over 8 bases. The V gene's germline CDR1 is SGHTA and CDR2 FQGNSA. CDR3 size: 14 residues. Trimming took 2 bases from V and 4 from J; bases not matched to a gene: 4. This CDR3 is CASSLSGGGYEQYF. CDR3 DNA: TGTGCCAGCAGCTTAAGCGGGGGAGGTTACGAGCAGTACTTC.

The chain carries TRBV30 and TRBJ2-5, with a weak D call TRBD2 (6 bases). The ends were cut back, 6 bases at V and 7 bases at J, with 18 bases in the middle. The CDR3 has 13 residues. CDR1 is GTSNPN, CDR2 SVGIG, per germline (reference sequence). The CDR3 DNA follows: TGTGCCTGCTTCCTTTGGCGGGAAGGGACCCAGTACTTC. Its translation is CACFLWREGTQYF.

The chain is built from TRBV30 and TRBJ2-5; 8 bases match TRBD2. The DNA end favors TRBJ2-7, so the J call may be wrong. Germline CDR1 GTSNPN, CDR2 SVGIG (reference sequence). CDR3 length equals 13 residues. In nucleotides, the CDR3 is TGTGGTTTGGGTAGCGGGGTCTCCTACGAGCAGTACTTC. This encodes CGLGSGVSYEQYF.